This T cell receptor (beta chain) is drawn from a study of cytomegalovirus exposure and HLA in healthy donors (dated by TCRdb to about 2017). Concerning the study at large: An earlier analysis of several hundred of the donors reported more than 250 Gb of sequence data and 117 million unique TCR beta sequences from roughly 200 million T cells. The later analysis used no new phenotypic data to find candidate immune exposures, relying instead on TCR beta sequences and their occurrence across donors. Among over 350 genotyped donors of the cohort, an average of approximately 240,000 unique TCR beta nucleotide sequences were sequenced per donor, approximately 20% of them non-productive. In addition to the first cohort of 666 subjects, a separate validation cohort of around 110 different subjects was used. Typing coverage varied by locus: roughly 629-630 donors for A, B, C, DRB1 and DQB1; roughly 500 for DQA1; about 590 for DPA1; more than 450 for DPB1. Donor age, sex, ethnicity and CMV serostatus were compiled together with the repertoire data. In a later analysis, previously published TCR beta repertoires from 500 to 750 donors were re-analyzed and high-resolution HLA genotyping was added so that TCR occurrence patterns could be studied. All discovery cohort repertoires had been generated on a single sequencing platform. The study was designed to test whether signatures of past pathogen exposure could be identified by cataloging public T cell receptors. An early release covering about 600 HLA-typed donors comprised approximately 300 gigabases of sequencing data and tens of millions of unique TCR sequences. The study profiled the T cell repertoires of under 700 subjects by immunosequencing and related them to cytomegalovirus serostatus. In an earlier analysis of 587 of the donors, high-throughput TCR beta sequencing was used to judge whether each TCR beta V gene segment behaved as functional or pseudogenic. The study combined high-throughput TCR immunosequencing, statistical association of individual TCRs with disease status, and machine learning to predict cytomegalovirus infection status. Among the roughly 390 genotyped donors, around 79% belonged to the genetic ancestry cluster associated with self-reported Caucasian donors. Genome-wide SNP genotypes for about three fifths of the roughly 670 donors were used in a later genetic analysis, which treated that subset as a discovery cohort. Class I and class II HLA loci were covered by the typing at four-digit resolution. Because of strong linkage in the cohort, roughly 5 DR-DQ haplotypes were treated as single units for association and clustering.

About this clone: Its antigen is still unknown. No much larger clone is present one base from it, and per-base qualities are unavailable. This sample includes further DNA sequences coding for the same CDR3.

Summary of the overall study and its limitations: Compared with equally common non-associated chains, HLA-associated TCR beta chains in a later analysis were more clonally expanded and had lower generation probabilities. According to a later analysis, parvovirus B19, influenza, CMV and Epstein-Barr virus appeared linked to several top co-occurrence clusters. Some 15 rarely observed V segments, including chromosome 9 orphons, were excluded from the earlier analysis of some 590 of the donors because counts were too low. In a later analysis, TCR association rates were found to vary across HLA loci, with the most associated TCRs seen for DRB1 alleles and the fewest for HLA-C alleles. Presence/absence analyses assumed roughly uniform sequencing depth across donors, an assumption that may not hold. A further reported finding was that TCR beta sequences accurately predicted the HLA-A and HLA-B alleles for most subjects in the first cohort. When HLA alleles, especially DR and DQ, strongly co-occurred, TCR associations were difficult to assign to individual alleles. Correlated functional status among segregating V segments might reflect linkage disequilibrium, but an unknown experimental factor could not be ruled out. Only TCR beta chains were sequenced in this cohort, and the absence of alpha or paired-chain data limited detectable features. Because HLA typing was missing for some donors at each locus, association tests included only the typed subset. Specific HLA alleles were associated with roughly 16,000 TCR beta sequences at a false discovery rate of 0.05 in a later analysis. A cluster of highly shared sequence variants was judged likely to represent a technical artifact of the sequencing pipeline. In a later analysis, most CMV-associated TCR beta chains were found to appear HLA-restricted, with HLA associations seemingly driven largely by CMV exposure. Most TCR sequences were seen in very few donors, while some public TCRs were found in many individuals. In both the original and validation cohorts, the classifier was reported to diagnose cytomegalovirus status with high specificity and sensitivity. V-gene and J-gene trimming of TCR beta chains was associated with a missense DCLRE1C variant in a later genetic analysis, and the association was replicated in an independent cohort. According to the authors, the approach could potentially be generalized to other disease states and immunological phenotypes. A later genetic analysis reported fewer N-insertions in productive TCRs among donors in an Asian-associated ancestry cluster than the 666-donor mean. Three of the identified cytomegalovirus-associated TCR beta chains were confirmed in vitro to be specific for cytomegalovirus antigens. The study gave a list of 150 to 200 TCR beta chains associated with cytomegalovirus. For the cohort, immune exposure information was limited to CMV serostatus. In an earlier analysis of under 600 of the donors, most TCR beta V segments were observed in productive rearrangements about 90% or about 30% of the time, broadly matching IMGT annotations.

Libraries were prepared through the immunoSEQ multiplex PCR assay. For the multiplex PCR, a mixture combining 60 forward primers for TCR Vbeta segments and 13 reverse primers for TCR Jbeta segments was used. A multiplex PCR assay on genomic DNA amplified the CDR3 region of rearranged TCR beta genes. The amplified TCR beta libraries were sequenced on the Illumina HiSeq System as 87-base-pair reads. The study's own analysis went as follows. A later analysis tallied around 82 million unique TCR beta chains across the 700 or so repertoires, and some 12 million of those chains were shared by two or more donors. A nearest-neighbor algorithm error-corrected the raw reads and collapsed the reads into unique sequences, merging closely related sequences to remove PCR and sequencing errors. CDR3 sequences were aligned to IMGT reference sequences to assign V, D and J gene segments. For a sequence to be retained, at least a six-nucleotide match to both a V gene segment and a J gene segment was required. Rearrangements were classified as productive when the CDR3 lacked stop codons and remained in frame with V and J, and all other rearrangements were classified as non-productive. CDR3 was defined by IMGT convention, running from the second conserved V-encoded cysteine to the conserved J-encoded phenylalanine. The earlier analysis of 500 to 600 of the donors excluded sequences that lacked an unambiguous match to a single V gene segment. In an earlier analysis of several hundred of the donors, V segments were called functional above 56.7% productive rearrangements and were called segregating when the between-donor standard deviation exceeded 5%. A statistical classification framework was built to diagnose cytomegalovirus status from the catalog of TCR beta chain sequences. In a later analysis, V and J genes were assigned by comparing TCR nucleotide sequences against IMGT/GENE-DB human TR gene sequences. A later analysis assigned CDR3 sequences and most-parsimonious VDJ recombination scenarios with the TCRdist pipeline. In a later analysis, every TCR beta chain was defined by the combination of its CDR3 amino acid sequence and its V-gene family, and reads without a unique V-gene family were dropped. To address suspected cross-contamination and a sequencing artifact, a later analysis removed 550 to 750 highly shared, low-generation-probability nucleotide sequences. A later analysis calculated a clonal expansion index for each public chain from normalized within-repertoire ranks of inferred template counts. In a later analysis, generation probabilities were computed with a VDJ recombination model fitted to out-of-frame rearrangements, and the resulting probabilities were checked against IGoR. In a later analysis, TCR-TCR, TCR-HLA and TCR-CMV co-occurrence was scored with hypergeometric tests, and a repertoire-size bias correction was applied to TCR pairs. A later analysis estimated false discovery rates by permuting HLA or CMV assignments 20 times. A later analysis grouped co-occurring TCRs with DBSCAN, adding TCRdist sequence similarity when clustering within HLA-allele-positive subsets. Co-occurrence clustering excluded repertoires with fewer than 30,000 or more than 120,000 public chains, plus five with anomalous nucleotide sharing. Held by TCRdb, this immuneACCESS table contains in-frame sequences only and omits some clones. Under half of the omission traces to an unresolved V gene where checked; the cause of the rest is unknown. D and trimming were read from the DNA, whereas the V and J calls and clone size are those reported in that table. This sample holds 200,000 to 250,000 clones; about 70% were observed only once. Clones ranked in the top ten supply approximately 1.9% of the sample.

The cohort was made up of 666 healthy bone marrow donors. At the time of sampling, every cohort member was nominally healthy, though immune exposures that went unrecorded were likely present. The donor tested CMV seronegative and was one of the 352 seronegative cohort members. A peripheral blood sample was collected from each donor, and TCR beta sequencing was performed on peripheral blood mononuclear cells. The Qiagen DNeasy Blood Extraction Kit was used to extract genomic DNA from the blood cell samples. The sequenced sample was PBMCs. The sequence was obtained from a woman in her twenties or thirties in good health and CMV-seronegative.

The CDR3 reads CASGLPGGGGYTF. The nucleotide sequence reads as follows: TGTGCCAGCGGATTACCTGGAGGCGGTGGCTACACCTTC. This receptor chain uses TRBV9 and TRBJ1-2; no confident D gene assignment can be made. V is clipped by 7 bases and J by 7 bases, and the sequence between their germline boundaries is 17 bases long. CDR1 and CDR2, per the germline V gene, are SGDLS and YYNGEE. From cysteine to phenylalanine, the CDR3 is 13 amino acids long. Of all the DNA, just the CDR3 is kept, 39 bases in frame from base 1. Here the CDR3 is joined to the reference TRBV9 and TRBJ1-2 genes, and the full variable domain is: DSGVTQTPKHLITATGQRVTLRCSPRSGDLSVYWYQQSLDQGLQFLIQYYNGEERAKGNILERFSAQQFPDLHSELNLSSLELGDSALYFCASGLPGGGGYTFGSGTRLTVV.